This TCR beta chain was captured in a study of shared clonotypes between healthy human individuals. Notes on the study in general: A small donor pool kept down the genetic and exposure-history diversity that was represented. Sampling involved blood alone; tissue repertoires likely differ.

With respect to this clone: Its antigen is unknown.

CD8 cells classed as naive were CD45RO-negative and positively selected for CCR7, excluding terminally differentiated effector memory CD45RA+ cells. The repertoire was sequenced with immunoSEQ multiplex PCR; TCRdb's copy has only in-frame clones and lacks some. The sample has 2 million to 2.5 million clones; more than 85% are singletons. The CDR3 is 15 amino acids. V lost 2 bases and J lost 0; bases outside the gene matches: 4. Germline-derived CDR1 and CDR2 are MDHEN and SYDVKM. The chain is built from TRBV28 and TRBJ2-7; 7 bases agree with TRBD1. The source is a man aged 18 to 35 in good health. Some clones in this sample may be carry-over from other donors' samples. The sequenced material came from naive CD8+ T cells from PBMCs. CDR3 in amino acids: CASSLAGGSSYEQYF. In DNA, the CDR3 is TGTGCCAGCAGTTTAGCAGGGGGAAGCTCCTACGAGCAGTACTTC. The full variable domain, rest sourced from reference TRBV28 and TRBJ2-7, is DVKVTQSSRYLVKRTGEKVFLECVQDMDHENMFWYRQDPGLGLRLIYFSYDVKMKEKGDIPEGYSVSREKKERFSLILESASTNQTSMYLCASSLAGGSSYEQYFGPGTRLTVT.